This T cell receptor beta chain was identified during a study of OX40 agonist ivuxolimab in advanced cancers. Across the whole study: A partial response was reached by three patients: one with hepatocellular carcinoma and two with cutaneous melanoma.

Deletions cut 7 bases from V and 7 bases from J, with 16 bases between. CDR1 MNHNY and CDR2 SVGAGI come from the germline V gene (reference sequence). CDR3 size: 13 residues. TCRdb keeps only in-frame clones here, not all; method: immunoSEQ multiplex PCR. Counted here are about 130,000 clones, about 90% occurring once; the ten biggest clones make up 0.8% to 1%. The clonotype originates from an adult with an advanced solid tumor such as melanoma, head and neck, liver or kidney cancer. The genes are TRBV6-6 and TRBJ1-1; tentative D call: TRBD1 (5 bases). Sequences were derived from CD4+ or CD8+ T cells sorted from blood, sampled in a trial of the OX40 agonist ivuxolimab. The CDR3 sequence: CASTTGGYSEAFF. The CDR3 DNA reads as TGTGCCAGCACCACTGGGGGGTACAGTGAAGCTTTCTTT.